What follows are 21 T cell receptor beta chains derived from one specimen sequenced in a study of cytomegalovirus exposure and HLA in healthy donors. The primer mix had 60 Vbeta and 13 Jbeta primers. Assay used: immunoSEQ multiplex PCR; TCRdb lists only in-frame clones, some missing. This repertoire shows 150,000 to 250,000 clones, just over 75% found once; its top ten account for 1.5% to 2%. Sequences were obtained from PBMCs. The receptor set was obtained from a man aged 30-40 years in good health and CMV-seronegative.

This clone has more than one count but fewer than ten. The chain employs TRBV2 and TRBJ2-7, with 7 bases fitting TRBD2. The CDR3 has 14 residues. Losses at the gene ends were 3 bases for V and 7 bases for J; bases not matched to a gene: 9. The V gene's germline CDR1 is SNHLY and CDR2 FYNNEI. Here the CDR3 DNA reads TGTGCCAGCAGTGACAAGAGGGAGGGATGGGAGCAGTACTTC. Its translation is CASSDKREGWEQYF. Using reference TRBV2 and TRBJ2-7 for the parts outside the CDR3, the full variable domain is EPEVTQTPSHQVTQMGQEVILRCVPISNHLYFYWYRQILGQKVEFLVSFYNNEISEKSEIFDDQFSVERPDGSNFTLKIRSTKLEDSAMYFCASSDKREGWEQYFGPGTRLTVT.

CDR3 in DNA: TGCGCCAGCAGCTTGGCGCCCCGGGACTACGAGCAGTACTTC. It is translated as CASSLAPRDYEQYF. The rearrangement uses TRBV5-1 and TRBJ2-7, with a tentative D call TRBD2 (5 bases). Germline lookup yields CDR1 SGHRS and CDR2 YFSETQ. Between the trimmed V and J ends, which lost 0 bases and 3 bases, there was a span of 10 bases. This CDR3 is built from 14 residues. The variable domain in full, completed from reference TRBV5-1 and TRBJ2-7, reads KAGVTQTPRYLIKTRGQQVTLSCSPISGHRSVSWYQQTPGQGLQFLFEYFSETQRNKGNFPGRFSGRQFSNSRSEMNVSTLELGDSALYLCASSLAPRDYEQYFGPGTRLTVT.

This chain connects TRBV4-1 to TRBJ2-5; maybe TRBD1 (6 bases). Trimming took 1 base from V and 4 from J, leaving 16 bases between them. The CDR3 length is 16 residues. Germline assignment: CDR1 MGHRA and CDR2 YSYEKL. The CDR3 sequence is CASSQVARGSGETQYF. CDR3 sequence (DNA): TGCGCCAGCAGCCAAGTTGCCAGGGGCAGTGGAGAGACCCAGTACTTC.

Only one count was recorded for this clone. J is TRBJ2-2 and V is TRBV2, with 9 bases identical to TRBD1. The ends lost 6 bases at V and 5 bases at J; junction bases unmatched: 7. The V gene's germline CDR1 is SNHLY and CDR2 FYNNEI. The CDR3 sequence is 15 residues long. CDR3 nucleotides: TGTGCCAGCAGCCGACAGGGGGAGGGGACCGGGGAGCTGTTTTTT. Its translation is CASSRQGEGTGELFF.

The V and J genes are TRBV15 and TRBJ2-2; D is uncertain. Trimming removed 7 bases at V and 5 bases at J, with 11 bases between. CDR1 is LNHNV and CDR2 is YYDKDF in the germline V gene (reference sequence). This CDR3 contains 13 residues. The CDR3 region is CATKWAGTGELFF. The DNA for the CDR3 is TGTGCCACCAAGTGGGCAGGTACCGGGGAGCTGTTTTTT.

The rearrangement joins TRBV28 to TRBJ2-1; perhaps TRBD2 as D (7 bases). CDR1 is MDHEN and CDR2 is SYDVKM in the germline V gene. This CDR3 region has 17 residues. Trimming took off 6 bases at V and 2 bases at J, with 20 bases between the two ends. The CDR3 nucleotides are TGTGCCAGCAGCGCCAAACAAAGGGGGGGCCCCTACAATGAGCAGTTCTTC. Translation: CASSAKQRGGPYNEQFF.

J is TRBJ2-7 and V is TRBV5-4; D not resolved. Germline-derived CDR1 and CDR2 are SGHNT and YYREEE (reference sequence). The CDR3 contains 12 residues. V gave up 3 bases and J gave up 6 bases, with 10 bases separating them. The CDR3 sequence is CASSSQRREQYF. DNA for the CDR3: TGTGCCAGCAGCTCCCAGAGGCGCGAGCAGTACTTC.

This rearrangement joins TRBV2 to TRBJ2-5; TRBD2 agrees at 16 bases. The CDR3 length is 18 residues. Germline assignment: CDR1 SNHLY and CDR2 FYNNEI. With 7 bases clipped from V and 4 bases from J, the junction kept 12 bases outside the gene matches. The CDR3 region is CASTQTGTSGRARETQYF. The DNA of the CDR3 is TGTGCCAGCACCCAAACCGGGACTAGCGGGAGGGCCCGAGAGACCCAGTACTTC. The full variable domain, in which reference TRBV2 and TRBJ2-5 provide the parts outside the CDR3, is EPEVTQTPSHQVTQMGQEVILRCVPISNHLYFYWYRQILGQKVEFLVSFYNNEISEKSEIFDDQFSVERPDGSNFTLKIRSTKLEDSAMYFCASTQTGTSGRARETQYFGPGTRLLVL.

V and J are TRBV5-1 and TRBJ1-4; a weak D match, TRBD1 (6 bases). Looked up from germline, CDR1 is SGHRS and CDR2 is YFSETQ. Trimming pared 4 bases from V and 2 bases from J, leaving 12 bases between. This CDR3 has 15 residues. This CDR3 reads CASSPGGHTNEKLFF. CDR3 DNA: TGCGCCAGCAGCCCGGGGGGACATACTAATGAAAAACTGTTTTTT.

This clone has only one observation. The gene calls are TRBV7-9 and TRBJ2-7; D uncertain. Between the trimmed V and J ends, which lost 2 bases and 7 bases, there was a span of 15 bases. CDR1 and CDR2 (germline): SEHNR, FQNEAQ (reference sequence). This CDR3 has 14 residues. The CDR3 reads CASSLIQRPREQYF. The CDR3 coding sequence is TGTGCCAGCAGCTTAATCCAGCGCCCAAGGGAGCAGTACTTC.

The V call is TRBV15, the J call TRBJ2-7; 12 bases are shared with TRBD2. Germline CDR1 reads LNHNV; CDR2 reads YYDKDF (reference sequence). With V trimmed by 4 bases and J by 3 bases, 10 bases remained unmatched. The length of the CDR3 is 17 residues. The CDR3 protein is CATSTTSGRTKLYEQYF. CDR3 bases: TGTGCCACCAGCACTACTAGCGGGAGGACAAAGCTCTACGAGCAGTACTTC.

This clone was recorded once. The chain combines TRBV9 with TRBJ2-5, with D perhaps TRBD2 (6 bases). V was trimmed by 0 bases and J by 5 bases, leaving 14 bases between them. The germline V gene has CDR1 SGDLS and CDR2 YYNGEE. The CDR3 contains 15 residues. CDR3 DNA: TGTGCCAGCAGCGTAGGGCTAGCGATAGGGGAGACCCAGTACTTC. It encodes CASSVGLAIGETQYF. Drawing the rest from reference TRBV9 and TRBJ2-5, the complete variable domain is DSGVTQTPKHLITATGQRVTLRCSPRSGDLSVYWYQQSLDQGLQFLIQYYNGEERAKGNILERFSAQQFPDLHSELNLSSLELGDSALYFCASSVGLAIGETQYFGPGTRLLVL.

J is TRBJ2-1 and V is TRBV9, with 8 bases that match TRBD2. Germline V lookup: CDR1 SGDLS, CDR2 YYNGEE. The CDR3 covers 15 residues. Trimming took 4 bases from V and 5 from J; bases not matched to a gene: 8. This chain's CDR3 is CASSFSGGINNEQFF. The CDR3, as DNA: TGTGCCAGCAGCTTCAGCGGGGGAATAAACAATGAGCAGTTCTTC.

The chain is built from TRBV5-1 and TRBJ2-5, with 9 bases aligning to TRBD2. This CDR3 has 14 amino acids. Trimming removed 2 bases from V and 1 base from J; junction bases left unmatched: 0. Per germline, CDR1 SGHRS and CDR2 YFSETQ. This CDR3 is CASSLAGGQETQYF. CDR3 in DNA: TGCGCCAGCAGCTTAGCGGGAGGCCAAGAGACCCAGTACTTC.

V and J are TRBV15 and TRBJ2-1, with 8 nucleotides matching TRBD2. This CDR3 comprises 16 residues. CDR1 LNHNV and CDR2 YYDKDF come from the germline V gene (reference sequence). Losses at the gene ends were 1 base for V and 8 bases for J; bases not matched to a gene: 10. The CDR3 DNA reads as TGTGCCACCAGCAGAGGAGCGGGAGACCTAGGGGATGAGCAGTTCTTC. Translated, it gives CATSRGAGDLGDEQFF. The full variable domain, its missing parts supplied by reference TRBV15 and TRBJ2-1, is DAMVIQNPRYQVTQFGKPVTLSCSQTLNHNVMYWYQQKSSQAPKLLFHYYDKDFNNEADTPDNFQSRRPNTSFCFLDIRSPGLGDTAMYLCATSRGAGDLGDEQFFGPGTRLTVL.

The rearrangement joins TRBV29-1 to TRBJ2-5, with 11 positions matching TRBD1. The V gene's germline CDR1 is SQVTM and CDR2 ANQGSEA. This CDR3 region has 14 residues. V trimming: 5 bases; J trimming: 4 bases; junction bases outside the gene matches: 6. CDR3 protein: CSVHWTGGGETQYF. The CDR3 region has the DNA TGCAGCGTTCACTGGACAGGGGGCGGAGAGACCCAGTACTTC.

The J gene is TRBJ1-4, the V gene TRBV5-1, with TRBD1 identical over 7 bases. The germline CDR1 and CDR2 sequences are SGHRS and YFSETQ. The ends lost 3 bases at V and 5 bases at J; junction bases unmatched: 4. The CDR3 extends over 14 amino acids. The CDR3 loop is CASSSPGQNEKLFF. In nucleotides, the CDR3 is TGCGCCAGCAGCTCACCGGGACAGAATGAAAAACTGTTTTTT.

The J gene is TRBJ2-4, the V gene TRBV19; the D is unclear. Trimming cost V 7 bases and J 5 bases, with 6 bases left between them. The CDR3 runs to 11 residues. Germline V gene data show CDR1 as LNHDA and CDR2 as SQIVND (reference sequence). The DNA of the CDR3 is TGTGCCAGTAAACGGGAAAACATTCAGTACTTC. The encoded protein is CASKRENIQYF.

The chain recombines TRBV6-1 with TRBJ2-2; D is perhaps TRBD2 (5 bases). The CDR3 extends over 15 amino acids. V was cut by 2 bases and J by 6 bases, with 13 bases left in between. The V gene's germline CDR1 is MNHNS and CDR2 SASEGT. CDR3 sequence (DNA): TGTGCCAGCAGTGAATATTATCGGGAAGCCGGGGAGCTGTTTTTT. Translation gives CASSEYYREAGELFF.

This clone was observed a single time. J is TRBJ2-7 and V is TRBV29-1, with TRBD2 matching over 7 bases. There are 12 residues in the CDR3. Per the germline V gene, CDR1 is SQVTM and CDR2 is ANQGSEA. J lost 6 bases, V lost 3 bases, and 5 bases had no gene match. The CDR3 DNA sequence: TGCAGCGTTGATTCGGGAGGTCCCGAGCAGTACTTC. The encoded protein is CSVDSGGPEQYF.

V is TRBV28 and J is TRBJ2-7; D perhaps matches TRBD2 (6 bases). Per the germline V gene, CDR1 is MDHEN and CDR2 is SYDVKM. Trimming removed 2 bases at V and 3 bases at J, with 11 bases between. The CDR3 has 14 amino acids. CDR3 nucleotides: TGTGCCAGCAGTTTAGTAGCGGTCCTCTACGAGCAGTACTTC. This encodes CASSLVAVLYEQYF.